These 8 T cell receptor beta chains were all obtained from the same sample, sequenced in a study of T cell changes during pregnancy in multiple sclerosis (dated 2019 in TCRdb). The library was prepared using the immunoSEQ multiplex PCR assay. Imported from immuneACCESS, the table was reduced by TCRdb to in-frame sequences with V and J called. These copies leave out some clones; in studies compared against another copy, an unresolved V gene accounts for under half, and the cause of the remainder is not known. This sample holds tens of thousands of clones; about 91% were observed only once. In total, the top ten clones hold roughly 2.2% of the sample. Source: peripheral blood, taken in the third trimester of pregnancy. These receptors all come from a female donor with multiple sclerosis, enrolled in a pregnancy study.

This clone showed up just once. This chain uses TRBV4-3 with TRBJ2-6; a possible D gene is TRBD1 (5 bases). This CDR3 is built from 16 residues. V was pared by 0 bases and J by 4 bases, with 10 bases between. The germline gives CDR1 LGHNA, CDR2 YSLEER. The CDR3 DNA reads TGCGCCAGCAGCCAAGATCCAGGGTTGGGGGCCAACGTCCTGACTTTC. This encodes CASSQDPGLGANVLTF.

The chain recombines TRBV2 with TRBJ2-1; perhaps TRBD1 as D (6 bases). The CDR3 has 12 residues. Trimming stripped 6 bases from V and 10 bases from J, with 13 bases between. Germline CDR1 reads SNHLY; CDR2 reads FYNNEI. CDR3 sequence: CASRRGTKEQFF. In DNA form, the CDR3 reads TGTGCCAGCAGGAGGGGGACCAAGGAGCAGTTCTTC.

The chain employs TRBV27 and TRBJ2-3, with TRBD1 matching over 9 bases. Germline V lookup: CDR1 MNHEY, CDR2 SMNVEV (reference sequence). The junction had 8 bases not matched to a gene; V was cut back by 3 bases and J by 4 bases. The CDR3 length is 16 residues. The CDR3 reads CASSFSGQGYPDTQYF. The CDR3 region has the DNA TGTGCCAGCAGTTTCAGCGGACAGGGGTACCCAGATACGCAGTATTTT.

V is TRBV25-1 and J is TRBJ1-2; a weak D match, TRBD1 (5 bases). The CDR3 loop spans 13 amino acids. CDR1 is MGHDK, CDR2 SYGVNS, per germline. V was shortened by 0 bases and J by 6 bases, with 8 bases between the two germline ends. The DNA of the CDR3 is TGTGCCAGCAGTGAATATGTAGGGGATGGCTACACCTTC. Its translation is CASSEYVGDGYTF.

The chain has TRBV28 and TRBJ1-1, with D possibly being TRBD1 (6 bases). V was cut by 5 bases and J by 4 bases, with 14 bases left in between. This CDR3 comprises 14 residues. Per the germline V gene, CDR1 is MDHEN and CDR2 is SYDVKM. CDR3 sequence reads: CASSRDTTSTEAFF. DNA for the CDR3: TGTGCCAGCAGTCGGGACACCACCAGCACTGAAGCTTTCTTT.

The CDR3 reads CASSYLGGRTGNEQFF. For the CDR3, the DNA is TGTGCCAGCAGTTACCTGGGGGGGCGGACTGGCAATGAGCAGTTCTTC. V is TRBV6-6 and J is TRBJ2-1; perhaps TRBD2 as D (7 bases). The CDR3 contains 16 residues. V lost 2 bases, J lost 6 bases, and 17 bases lay in between. The germline V gene encodes CDR1 MNHNY and CDR2 SVGAGI (reference sequence).

The genes are TRBV2 and TRBJ2-7, with 8 bases aligning to TRBD1. V lost 5 bases to trimming and J lost 0 bases; unmatched junction nucleotides: 3. Germline lookup yields CDR1 SNHLY and CDR2 FYNNEI. The CDR3 sequence is 14 residues long. The CDR3 is CASSSTGDSYEQYF. The CDR3 DNA reads as TGTGCCAGCAGTTCGACAGGGGACTCCTACGAGCAGTACTTC.

The rearrangement links TRBV30 to TRBJ2-7; TRBD1 matches at 11 bases. This CDR3 comprises 15 residues. Germline V gives CDR1 GTSNPN, CDR2 SVGIG (reference sequence). Trimming at V came to 4 bases and at J to 3 bases, leaving 8 bases not matched to a gene. The CDR3 region is CAWTRPGTGGYEQYF. Here the CDR3 DNA reads TGTGCCTGGACCCGACCCGGGACAGGGGGCTACGAGCAGTACTTC.